This TCR beta chain was profiled in a study of blood T cells in healthy people across ages. A sample-barcoded 5' primer and a J-beta primer mix were used in a second PCR of roughly 7 to 11 cycles. In TCRdb, the 5' RACE reads were re-called with MiXCR into one record per CDR3 protein. The sample contains roughly 1.5 million distinct CDR3 sequences, 35% to 45% of which appear only once. The germline gives CDR1 MNHEY, CDR2 SMNVEV (reference sequence). There are 15 residues in the CDR3. The V and J ends lost 0 bases and 2 bases respectively, with 11 bases between them. The V call is TRBV27, the J call TRBJ2-7; tentative D call: TRBD2 (5 bases). The sequenced sample consisted of blood. This receptor was identified in a young woman in good health. CDR3 sequence reads: CASSLSGDVTYEQYF. CDR3 DNA: TGTGCCAGCAGTTTATCCGGGGATGTTACCTACGAGCAGTACTTC.